This T cell receptor (beta chain) appears in the sequencing data of a study of blood T cell repertoires in COVID-19. Study background: Researchers got acute and convalescent COVID-19 samples from the United States, Italy and Spain. PBMCs, B-cell-depleted T cells, or T cells provided the cDNA or gDNA that made up the material.

Deletions cut 0 bases from V and 6 bases from J, with 16 bases between. CDR3 length: 17 amino acids. Germline lookup yields CDR1 SGHRS and CDR2 YFSETQ. Original methodology: Using reference gene primer amplification, nucleated cell counts were estimated. Sequencing was performed with immunoSEQ multiplex PCR; in TCRdb, only in-frame clones are kept and a portion is missing. The DNA was the basis for D and trimming; V, J and clone size are from that table. The repertoire consists of 140,000 or so clones, with 85% to 90% occurring once and the leading ten covering under 6.5%. The sequence was collected from a human donor in a cohort sampled during active COVID-19. J is TRBJ2-6 and V is TRBV5-1; tentatively, D is TRBD1 (6 bases). The sequenced sample consisted of peripheral blood. This CDR3 reads CASSLGLGGITANVLTF. The CDR3 DNA follows: TGCGCCAGCAGCTTGGGTTTAGGGGGAATAACGGCCAACGTCCTGACTTTC.